Following are 9 T cell receptor beta chains from one sample sequenced in a study of blood T cell repertoires in COVID-19. Clones were sequenced by immunoSEQ multiplex PCR, and TCRdb holds only the in-frame ones, with some missing. The sample includes more than 150,000 clones, more than 70% of them seen just once. Input material: peripheral blood. These receptors originate from a man aged 18 to 35 with active or convalescent COVID-19.

The rearrangement links TRBV28 to TRBJ2-7, with 11 bases aligning to TRBD2. The CDR3 covers 15 residues. Germline values: CDR1 MDHEN, CDR2 SYDVKM. V lost 10 bases and J lost 5; bases outside the gene matches: 13. This CDR3 is CATTRSGRAVNEQYF. The CDR3 nucleotides are TGTGCCACCACACGTAGCGGGAGGGCCGTGAACGAGCAGTACTTC.

The chain has TRBV7-8 and TRBJ1-2; no clear D. Per the germline V gene, CDR1 is SGHVS and CDR2 is FQNEAQ. The CDR3 runs to 13 residues. V lost 5 bases to trimming and J lost 3 bases, with 10 bases between them. Written as DNA, the CDR3 is TGTGCCAGCAGCCCCCGGGGTGACTATGGCTACACCTTC. This gives the protein CASSPRGDYGYTF.

The rearrangement uses TRBV12-5 and TRBJ1-2, with a possible D match to TRBD1 (5 bases). CDR1 and CDR2 from the germline V gene are LGHNT and FRNRAP. Trimming pared 0 bases from V and 6 bases from J, leaving 20 bases between. The CDR3 has 17 amino acids. CDR3 protein: CASGLVLGPPGRNGYTF. CDR3 DNA: TGTGCTAGTGGTTTGGTACTTGGTCCCCCAGGGAGGAATGGCTACACCTTC. Drawing the rest from reference TRBV12-5 and TRBJ1-2, the complete variable domain is DARVTQTPRHKVTEMGQEVTMRCQPILGHNTVFWYRQTMMQGLELLAYFRNRAPLDDSGMPKDRFSAEMPDATLATLKIQPSEPRDSAVYFCASGLVLGPPGRNGYTFGSGTRLTVV.

The V call is TRBV2, the J call TRBJ1-2, with 7 bases lining up with TRBD1. The CDR3 consists of 13 residues. Trimming took 4 bases from V and 2 from J; bases not matched to a gene: 1. The germline V gene has CDR1 SNHLY and CDR2 FYNNEI. CDR3 DNA: TGTGCCAGCAGTGTCAGGGGGAACTATGGCTACACCTTC. It encodes CASSVRGNYGYTF.

The J gene is TRBJ2-7, the V gene TRBV5-4, with a tentative D call TRBD1 (5 bases). V shed 3 bases and J shed 2 bases, with 12 bases lying between them. This CDR3 has 14 residues. Looked up from germline, CDR1 is SGHNT and CDR2 is YYREEE (reference sequence). CDR3 sequence: CASSSPQVPYEQYF. The CDR3 region has the DNA TGTGCCAGCAGCTCACCACAGGTCCCCTACGAGCAGTACTTC.

This clone was seen only once. The chain is built from TRBV4-2 and TRBJ1-1, with D unresolved. V was clipped by 1 base and J by 1 base, with 10 bases between them. The CDR3 totals 15 residues. Per germline, CDR1 LGHNA and CDR2 YNFKEQ. DNA of the CDR3: TGTGCCAGCAGCCAAGCCCCAGGTGGGAACACTGAAGCTTTCTTT. Encoded protein: CASSQAPGGNTEAFF.

This chain uses TRBV7-9 with TRBJ2-3, with 8 positions matching TRBD2. The CDR3 length is 17 residues. The V segment lost 4 bases and the J segment 1 base; nucleotides outside the gene matches: 10. Per germline, CDR1 SEHNR and CDR2 FQNEAQ (reference sequence). As DNA, the CDR3 is TGTGCCAGCAGCTCCGGGCCGAGCGGGGGTCGCACAGATACGCAGTATTTT. The encoded protein is CASSSGPSGGRTDTQYF. The entire variable domain, with the rest obtained from reference TRBV7-9 and TRBJ2-3, is as follows: DTGVSQNPRHKITKRGQNVTFRCDPISEHNRLYWYRQTLGQGPEFLTYFQNEAQLEKSRLLSDRFSAERPKGSFSTLEIQRTEQGDSAMYLCASSSGPSGGRTDTQYFGPGTRLTVL.

The V and J genes are TRBV7-3 and TRBJ2-1; D is perhaps TRBD2 (6 bases). The CDR3 is made up of 14 amino acids. Germline CDR1 and CDR2: SGHTA and FQGTGA. V was shortened by 3 bases and J by 7 bases, with 13 bases between the two germline ends. CDR3 nucleotide sequence: TGTGCCAGCAGCTTTAGCGGTGGGGGGAATGAGCAGTTCTTC. Translation: CASSFSGGGNEQFF.

This chain links TRBV18 with TRBJ1-1, with 7 bases lining up with TRBD1. The CDR3 totals 16 residues. Germline values: CDR1 KGHSH, CDR2 LQKENI. J gave up 0 bases and V 5 bases, and 9 bases lay outside the gene matches. The CDR3 sequence: CASSAMVGQMNTEAFF. The CDR3 DNA reads as TGTGCCAGCTCAGCGATGGTGGGACAGATGAACACTGAAGCTTTCTTT.